These T cell receptor beta chains were read from a single sample in a study of PD-1 blockade in classical Hodgkin lymphoma. TCRdb's copy holds only in-frame clones and misses some; the assay was immunoSEQ multiplex PCR. The table has fewer than 35,000 clones, approximately 94% seen once; the top ten hold roughly 2.5%. Sample: peripheral blood mononuclear cells (PBMCs). These receptors all stem from a human donor with classical Hodgkin lymphoma. The CDR3 runs from the conserved cysteine through the conserved F or W. D genes are given only for firm matches. Not all rows give a size; the values are once, few, many and, for expanded clones, a class.

>TRBD2|TRBV30|once|TRBJ2-5
CAWRARLAETQYF
TGTGCCTGGAGGGCCCGACTAGCAGAGACCCAGTACTTC
>TRBD2|TRBV5-1|.|TRBJ2-2
CASSLGRADTGELFF
TGCGCCAGCAGCCTCGGGAGGGCGGACACCGGGGAGCTGTTTTTT
>.|TRBV27|.|TRBJ2-1
CASSKTRNEQFF
TGTGCCAGCAGTAAAACTAGGAATGAGCAGTTCTTC
>.|TRBV5-1|.|TRBJ2-2
CASTAGNTGELFF
TGCGCCAGCACAGCGGGTAACACCGGGGAGCTGTTTTTT
>.|TRBV4-1|.|TRBJ1-2
CASSQYEGYTF
TGCGCCAGCAGCCAATATGAAGGCTACACCTTC
>.|TRBV27|few|TRBJ1-1
CASRLDRLSTEAFF
TGTGCCAGCAGACTAGACAGGCTGAGCACTGAAGCTTTCTTT
>TRBD1|TRBV2|.|TRBJ2-5
CALQGAGETQYF
TGTGCCTTACAGGGGGCAGGAGAGACCCAGTACTTC
>TRBD2|TRBV5-5|.|TRBJ2-1
CASSTTLTGGVGYNEQFF
TGTGCCAGCAGTACCACCCTCACCGGGGGGGTGGGCTACAATGAGCAGTTCTTC
>.|TRBV2|.|TRBJ1-4
CASKIGRGEGLSTNEKLFF
TGTGCCAGCAAAATAGGACGGGGGGAAGGACTGTCAACTAATGAAAAACTGTTTTTT
>.|TRBV7-9|few|TRBJ1-2
CASSPERLSYTF
TGTGCCAGCAGCCCGGAACGCTTGAGCTACACCTTC
>.|TRBV6-1|.|TRBJ1-1
CASSVQGGPVNTEAFF
TGTGCCAGCAGTGTACAGGGAGGCCCCGTGAACACTGAAGCTTTCTTT
>.|TRBV7-8|.|TRBJ1-3
CASSWEPGVSGNTIYF
TGTGCCAGCAGCTGGGAGCCGGGGGTTTCTGGAAACACCATATATTTT
>.|TRBV5-1|.|TRBJ1-1
CASSLRPQGTEAFF
TGCGCCAGCAGCTTGCGACCCCAGGGGACTGAAGCTTTCTTT
>TRBD1|TRBV18|.|TRBJ2-7
CASSQNQGARYEQYF
TGTGCCAGCTCACAGAATCAGGGGGCCAGATACGAGCAGTACTTC
>.|TRBV6-1|.|TRBJ2-1
CATSTDYNEQFF
TGTGCCACCTCGACTGACTACAATGAGCAGTTCTTC
>TRBD2|TRBV30|.|TRBJ2-5
CAWSTGGAETQYF
TGTGCCTGGAGTACGGGGGGTGCAGAGACCCAGTACTTC
>.|TRBV28|.|TRBJ1-2
CASSLAGASGYTF
TGTGCCAGCAGTTTGGCGGGGGCAAGTGGCTACACCTTC
>.|TRBV27|.|TRBJ1-2
CASSFWGGYGYTF
TGTGCCAGCAGTTTCTGGGGTGGGTATGGCTACACCTTC
>TRBD1|TRBV27|.|TRBJ1-6
CASSLSGQGYSPLHF
TGTGCCAGCAGTTTATCGGGACAGGGGTATTCACCCCTCCACTTT
>.|TRBV19|.|TRBJ2-5
CASRLLPEETQYF
TGTGCCAGTAGATTACTACCGGAAGAGACCCAGTACTTC
>.|TRBV7-8|.|TRBJ1-5
CASSLGRQGGQPQHF
TGTGCCAGCAGCTTAGGTCGTCAGGGCGGACAGCCCCAGCATTTT
>.|TRBV7-2|.|TRBJ1-1
CASSFRTQTEAFF
TGTGCCAGCAGCTTTAGGACACAGACTGAAGCTTTCTTT
>.|TRBV18|.|TRBJ2-7
CASSPPSYEQYF
TGTGCCAGCTCACCACCGAGCTACGAGCAGTACTTC
>TRBD1|TRBV11-2|once|TRBJ2-7
CASSLAGGEGGEQYF
TGTGCCAGCAGCTTGGCAGGGGGCGAAGGCGGCGAGCAGTACTTC
>TRBD2|TRBV4-3|.|TRBJ2-1
CASSARTSGHNEQFF
TGCGCCAGCAGCGCCCGGACTAGCGGACACAATGAGCAGTTCTTC
>.|TRBV5-4|.|TRBJ1-2
CASSLYSGSSGYTF
TGTGCCAGCAGCTTGTATTCCGGAAGCTCCGGCTACACCTTC
>TRBD2|TRBV4-1|.|TRBJ2-1
CASSDSRLAGGGEQFF
TGCGCCAGCAGCGATTCACGACTAGCGGGAGGAGGGGAGCAGTTCTTC
>TRBD2|TRBV4-1|.|TRBJ2-3
CASSQLSGRTDTQYF
TGCGCCAGCAGCCAACTTAGCGGGAGGACAGATACGCAGTATTTT
>.|TRBV13|once|TRBJ1-2
CASTVMGPPRGYTF
TGTGCCAGCACCGTGATGGGCCCCCCGAGGGGCTACACCTTC
>.|TRBV2|.|TRBJ1-2
CASRSDSQYGYTF
TGTGCCAGCAGGTCTGACAGCCAGTATGGCTACACCTTC
>.|TRBV5-5|.|TRBJ2-7
CASSSGTPRDEQYF
TGTGCCAGCAGCTCTGGTACCCCTCGGGACGAGCAGTACTTC
>.|TRBV5-6|.|TRBJ2-7
CASSPRGSYEQYF
TGTGCCAGCAGCCCCCGGGGATCCTACGAGCAGTACTTC
>.|TRBV7-9|.|TRBJ1-5
CASSSGVGKGNQPQHF
TGTGCCAGCAGCTCTGGCGTGGGCAAGGGCAATCAGCCCCAGCATTTT
>.|TRBV5-1|.|TRBJ2-5
CASSPQAAGGQETQYF
TGCGCCAGCAGCCCGCAGGCGGCGGGCGGGCAAGAGACCCAGTACTTC
>.|TRBV18|.|TRBJ1-1
CASSEDRTTEAFF
TGTGCCAGCTCAGAGGACAGAACCACTGAAGCTTTCTTT
>.|TRBV4-1|.|TRBJ1-2
CASSREGRNEMYGYTF
TGCGCCAGCAGCCGAGAAGGGAGAAATGAAATGTATGGCTACACCTTC
>.|TRBV29-1|.|TRBJ2-5
CSVSRRSETQYF
TGCAGCGTTAGCAGGCGGTCGGAGACCCAGTACTTC
>.|TRBV7-2|.|TRBJ2-5
CASSLAMQGPQETQYF
TGTGCCAGCAGCTTAGCAATGCAGGGGCCCCAAGAGACCCAGTACTTC
>.|TRBV4-2|.|TRBJ2-7
CASSQRLGGLEQYF
TGTGCCAGCAGCCAAAGGCTAGGGGGTCTCGAGCAGTACTTC
>.|TRBV5-4|.|TRBJ2-7
CASSFAGDEYEQYF
TGTGCCAGCAGCTTCGCCGGGGACGAGTACGAGCAGTACTTC
>.|TRBV5-6|.|TRBJ2-1
CASSPRDLSYNEQFF
TGTGCCAGCAGCCCCCGGGATTTATCCTACAATGAGCAGTTCTTC
>.|TRBV5-1|.|TRBJ1-3
CASKGERHSGNTIYF
TGCGCCAGCAAGGGAGAACGGCACTCTGGAAACACCATATATTTT
>.|TRBV5-1|.|TRBJ2-6
CASSLLGTSGANVLTF
TGCGCCAGCAGCTTGTTAGGCACTTCTGGGGCCAACGTCCTGACTTTC
>.|TRBV5-4|.|TRBJ1-3
CASSLDSPWAGNTIYF
TGTGCCAGCAGCTTGGACTCTCCCTGGGCGGGAAACACCATATATTTT
>.|TRBV30|.|TRBJ2-3
CAWSRGVRGLLTDTQYF
TGTGCCTGGAGCAGGGGGGTCAGGGGACTACTCACAGATACGCAGTATTTT
>.|TRBV5-1|.|TRBJ2-7
CASSLALGGASYEQYF
TGCGCCAGCAGCTTGGCCTTAGGGGGTGCCTCCTACGAGCAGTACTTC
>.|TRBV21-1|.|TRBJ2-1
CASRKPSGNVNEQFF
TGTGCCAGCCGGAAACCTAGCGGGAACGTCAATGAGCAGTTCTTC
>.|TRBV4-1|.|TRBJ2-2
CASSQVSNTQGTGELFF
TGCGCCAGCAGCCAAGTATCCAACACACAGGGTACCGGGGAGCTGTTTTTT
>TRBD1|TRBV2|.|TRBJ1-3
CASSRRRTDREYSGNTIYF
TGTGCCAGCAGCCGCAGGCGTACCGACAGGGAGTACTCTGGAAACACCATATATTTT
>TRBD1|TRBV30|.|TRBJ1-1
CAWSVGRTGETEAFF
TGTGCCTGGAGTGTGGGAAGGACAGGGGAGACTGAAGCTTTCTTT
>TRBD2|TRBV7-2|.|TRBJ2-3
CASSFSSGSSDTQYF
TGTGCCAGCAGCTTTTCTAGCGGGAGTTCAGATACGCAGTATTTT
>.|TRBV28|.|TRBJ2-3
CASSDSDTQYF
TGTGCCAGTTCCGATTCAGATACGCAGTATTTT
>TRBD1|TRBV5-1|.|TRBJ2-5
CASSSRGTGGETQYF
TGCGCCAGCAGCTCGCGGGGAACAGGGGGCGAGACCCAGTACTTC
>.|TRBV7-8|once|TRBJ1-1
CASSQPADGTEAFF
TGTGCCAGCAGTCAACCTGCGGACGGGACTGAAGCTTTCTTT
>.|TRBV30|.|TRBJ1-1
CAWSVQVNTEAFF
TGTGCCTGGAGTGTACAGGTGAACACTGAAGCTTTCTTT